This TCR beta chain was sequenced for a study of tumor and adjacent non-tumor tissue in lung cancer. About the study: The patients, 10 men and several women, were roughly 30 to 76 with stage I to III disease. The study, taken as a whole, reports: Patients with more diverse tumor TCRs had worse survival.

The library came from three nested PCR rounds adapted from ARM-PCR protocols. A single record per CDR3 protein comes from TCRdb applying MiXCR to the multiplex PCR reads. The sample lists under 250,000 distinct CDR3 sequences, about 71% occurring once. No cell sorting was done before RNA was extracted from the tissue. Donors were chemotherapy-naive, newly diagnosed lung cancer surgical patients in China, August–late 2014. Note on this clonotype: The antigen remains unidentified. This may be a read error: a much more frequent sequence differs by one nucleotide.

The TCR originated in a man aged 60-69 years with non-small cell lung cancer. Sample: lung tumor tissue.

DNA for the CDR3: TGCAATGCACGAACTGGGACTGGGGCCAACGTCCTGACTTTC. This codes for CNARTGTGANVLTF. V usage is TRBV20-1 and J usage is TRBJ2-6; D is ambiguous. Germline V lookup: CDR1 DFQATT, CDR2 SNEGSKA (reference sequence). The CDR3 is made up of 14 amino acids.